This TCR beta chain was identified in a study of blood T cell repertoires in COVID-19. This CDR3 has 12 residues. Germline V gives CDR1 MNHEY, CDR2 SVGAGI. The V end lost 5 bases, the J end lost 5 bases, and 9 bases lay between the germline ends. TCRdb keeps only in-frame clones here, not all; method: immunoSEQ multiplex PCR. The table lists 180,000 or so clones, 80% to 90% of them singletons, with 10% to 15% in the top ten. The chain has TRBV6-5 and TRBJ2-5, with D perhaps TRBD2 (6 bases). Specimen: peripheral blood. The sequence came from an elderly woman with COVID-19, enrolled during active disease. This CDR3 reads CASSRDWETQYF. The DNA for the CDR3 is TGTGCCAGCAGTCGGGACTGGGAGACCCAGTACTTC.